The rows below give T cell receptor beta chains drawn from one sample of a study of blood T cell repertoires in COVID-19. Clones were read by immunoSEQ multiplex PCR, and TCRdb kept only the in-frame ones, dropping some. The table has 200,000 to 300,000 clones, over 65% seen once; the top ten hold 3% to 3.5%. Sequenced input: peripheral blood. Receptors were obtained from an elderly woman with acute or convalescent COVID-19. The CDR3 runs from the conserved cysteine through the conserved F or W. A D gene is named only where the DNA matches it firmly. Size is stated for part of the rows, as once, few or many counts, or as a class when the clone is expanded.

d_call | cdr3_length | j_call | clone_size | v_call | cdr3_aa | cdr3_nt
TRBD2 | 16 | TRBJ2-5 | . | TRBV18 | CASSPYQRGGQETQYF | TGTGCCAGCTCACCATACCAGCGGGGGGGTCAAGAGACCCAGTACTTC
TRBD2 | 14 | TRBJ2-3 | . | TRBV2 | CASSGGTSGDTQYF | TGTGCCAGCAGTGGCGGAACTAGCGGAGATACGCAGTATTTT
TRBD1 | 19 | TRBJ2-1 | . | TRBV29-1 | CSVEDLEQGMGSSYNEQFF | TGCAGCGTTGAAGATCTAGAACAGGGGATGGGAAGCTCCTACAATGAGCAGTTCTTC
. | 16 | TRBJ2-2 | . | TRBV5-1 | CASSYFSGLLTGELFF | TGCGCCAGCAGCTACTTTAGCGGCCTTCTCACCGGGGAGCTGTTTTTT
. | 11 | TRBJ2-1 | . | TRBV11-1 | CASSSRNEQFF | TGTGCCAGCAGCTCTCGTAATGAGCAGTTCTTC
. | 13 | TRBJ2-1 | . | TRBV6-5 | CASRLSRLDEQFF | TGTGCCAGCAGACTTTCTAGGCTCGATGAGCAGTTCTTC
TRBD1 | 14 | TRBJ2-5 | . | TRBV7-9 | CASSTDRGGETQYF | TGTGCCAGCAGCACTGACAGGGGGGGAGAGACCCAGTACTTC
TRBD1 | 14 | TRBJ1-3 | . | TRBV30 | CAWSERGPGNTIYF | TGTGCCTGGAGTGAAAGGGGGCCTGGAAACACCATATATTTT
TRBD2 | 13 | TRBJ2-1 | once | TRBV5-5 | CASSLVVGGEQFF | TGTGCCAGCAGCTTGGTCGTCGGGGGGGAGCAGTTCTTC
. | 14 | TRBJ1-1 | many | TRBV19 | CASSIGAGIGEAFF | TGTGCCAGTAGTATAGGGGCAGGGATAGGTGAAGCTTTCTTT
. | 14 | TRBJ2-7 | . | TRBV13 | CASSSRDITYEQYF | TGTGCCAGCAGCTCCCGGGACATAACATACGAGCAGTACTTC
. | 12 | TRBJ2-2 | . | TRBV10-2 | CASRKPTGELFF | TGCGCCAGCAGGAAGCCTACCGGGGAGCTGTTTTTT
TRBD2 | 16 | TRBJ2-1 | . | TRBV19 | CASRASGPRRPNEQFF | TGTGCCAGTAGGGCTAGCGGGCCTCGACGCCCCAATGAGCAGTTCTTC
TRBD1 | 14 | TRBJ2-1 | . | TRBV7-9 | CASSLGGQGGEQFF | TGTGCCAGCAGCTTAGGCGGACAGGGTGGTGAGCAGTTCTTC
. | 13 | TRBJ1-5 | . | TRBV5-1 | CASSLGGHQPQHF | TGCGCCAGCAGCTTGGGAGGTCATCAGCCCCAGCATTTT
. | 13 | TRBJ1-6 | . | TRBV5-1 | CASSLSGYSPLHF | TGCGCCAGCAGCTTGTCAGGGTATTCACCCCTCCACTTT
. | 13 | TRBJ1-5 | . | TRBV15 | CATSRAQAQPQHF | TGTGCCACCAGCAGAGCCCAGGCACAGCCCCAGCATTTT
. | 15 | TRBJ1-5 | once | TRBV4-1 | CASSRQDLGNQPQHF | TGCGCCAGCAGCCGACAGGACCTGGGCAATCAGCCCCAGCATTTT
TRBD2 | 16 | TRBJ2-1 | few | TRBV4-1 | CASSQELAGGRVEQFF | TGCGCCAGCAGCCAAGAACTAGCGGGGGGGCGAGTTGAGCAGTTCTTC
. | 14 | TRBJ1-2 | . | TRBV9 | CASSVGPSNYGYTF | TGTGCCAGCAGCGTAGGGCCGTCTAACTATGGCTACACCTTC
. | 14 | TRBJ2-1 | . | TRBV5-1 | CASSLGERYNEQFF | TGCGCCAGCAGCTTAGGAGAGCGGTACAATGAGCAGTTCTTC
. | 13 | TRBJ2-1 | . | TRBV11-1 | CATAETIDNEQFF | TGTGCCACCGCCGAGACTATAGACAATGAGCAGTTCTTC
. | 14 | TRBJ1-2 | once | TRBV20-1 | CSASSRVVNYGYTF | TGCAGTGCTAGTAGCAGGGTAGTTAACTATGGCTACACCTTC
. | 14 | TRBJ2-3 | . | TRBV5-1 | CASSSGLRTDTQYF | TGCGCCAGCAGCTCCGGACTCCGCACAGATACGCAGTATTTT
TRBD2 | 15 | TRBJ2-2 | once | TRBV6-6 | CASSGTSGAPGELFF | TGTGCCAGCAGTGGGACTAGCGGGGCCCCCGGGGAGCTGTTTTTT
. | 12 | TRBJ2-2 | few | TRBV28 | CASRQVTGELFF | TGTGCCAGCAGGCAGGTGACCGGGGAGCTGTTTTTT
TRBD1 | 16 | TRBJ2-7 | . | TRBV7-9 | CASSSSPGTGGYEQYF | TGTGCCAGCAGCTCATCCCCCGGGACAGGGGGTTACGAGCAGTACTTC
. | 13 | TRBJ1-1 | . | TRBV27 | CASRVGANTEAFF | TGTGCCAGCAGGGTGGGGGCGAACACTGAAGCTTTCTTT
. | 13 | TRBJ2-5 | . | TRBV5-6 | CASSLAVQETQYF | TGTGCCAGCAGCTTGGCAGTGCAAGAGACCCAGTACTTC
TRBD1 | 13 | TRBJ1-4 | . | TRBV6-2/TRBV6-3 | CASSQGTAGKLFF | TGTGCCAGCAGTCAGGGGACAGCCGGAAAACTGTTTTTT
. | 15 | TRBJ1-4 | . | TRBV6-1 | CASSEATEHRGKLFF | TGTGCCAGCAGTGAAGCGACAGAACATAGGGGAAAACTGTTTTTT
. | 15 | TRBJ1-1 | . | TRBV7-9 | CASSIEGGWNTEAFF | TGTGCCAGCAGCATCGAGGGAGGTTGGAACACTGAAGCTTTCTTT
TRBD2 | 15 | TRBJ2-6 | . | TRBV2 | CANGRGGSGANVLTF | TGTGCCAACGGACGGGGGGGCTCTGGGGCCAACGTCCTGACTTTC
. | 12 | TRBJ2-7 | few | TRBV11-2 | CASSFQGYEQYF | TGTGCCAGCAGCTTTCAGGGCTACGAGCAGTACTTC
. | 13 | TRBJ1-2 | . | TRBV3-1/TRBV3-2 | CASSHGRNYGYTF | TGTGCCAGCAGCCACGGCAGGAACTATGGCTACACCTTC
. | 12 | TRBJ2-1 | . | TRBV2 | CASSVSGNEQFF | TGTGCCAGCAGTGTATCGGGCAATGAGCAGTTCTTC
. | 17 | TRBJ1-6 | . | TRBV24-1 | CATSEATTGGYNSPLHF | TGTGCCACCAGTGAGGCAACGACAGGCGGATATAATTCACCCCTCCACTTT
TRBD1 | 13 | TRBJ2-6 | . | TRBV3-1/TRBV3-2 | CASTTGGANVLTF | TGTGCCAGCACCACAGGGGGCGCCAACGTCCTGACTTTC
. | 16 | TRBJ1-3 | . | TRBV3-1/TRBV3-2 | CASSQEAGSSGNTIYF | TGTGCCAGCAGCCAAGAGGCGGGCAGCTCTGGAAACACCATATATTTT
. | 14 | TRBJ1-4 | many | TRBV27 | CASSLSGAREKLFF | TGTGCCAGCAGTTTATCGGGGGCGCGGGAAAAACTGTTTTTT
TRBD1 | 17 | TRBJ2-1 | . | TRBV3-1/TRBV3-2 | CASSQDVVTGIPNEQFF | TGTGCCAGCAGCCAAGATGTGGTGACAGGGATCCCCAATGAGCAGTTCTTC
TRBD2 | 13 | TRBJ2-7 | . | TRBV7-9 | CASSGSGGTEQYF | TGTGCCAGCTCCGGTAGCGGGGGGACCGAGCAGTACTTC
. | 15 | TRBJ1-2 | . | TRBV19 | CASSSAAQGGGGYTF | TGTGCCAGTAGTTCAGCGGCCCAGGGAGGTGGTGGCTACACCTTC
. | 15 | TRBJ2-1 | . | TRBV9 | CASSFSGTGEGEQFF | TGTGCCAGCAGCTTCAGCGGGACAGGCGAGGGTGAGCAGTTCTTC
TRBD2 | 16 | TRBJ2-2 | . | TRBV7-2 | CASSPLAGGLPGELFF | TGTGCCAGCAGCCCGTTAGCGGGAGGGCTACCCGGGGAGCTGTTTTTT
. | 14 | TRBJ2-2 | . | TRBV3-1/TRBV3-2 | CASSQDRVTGELFF | TGTGCCAGCAGCCAAGACAGGGTCACCGGGGAGCTGTTTTTT
TRBD1 | 16 | TRBJ1-1 | . | TRBV4-1 | CASSPWTGGRGTEAFF | TGCGCCAGCAGCCCTTGGACAGGGGGCAGAGGCACTGAAGCTTTCTTT